This T cell receptor beta chain came from a study of blood T cell repertoires in COVID-19 (dated by TCRdb to the early 2020s). A note on the overall study: The collaborator samples originated in the United States, Italy and Spain and spanned the acute and convalescent phases of COVID-19. The prospective study material was composed of cDNA or gDNA derived from T cells, B-cell-depleted T cells, or PBMCs. The dataset comprised deeply sampled blood TCRbeta repertoires from subjects exposed to, actively infected with, or recovered from COVID-19. A freely available public database, intended as a resource for researchers studying the immune response to SARS-CoV-2, is where the repertoires were released. The samples were drawn from the first 160 participants of the ongoing ImmuneRACE study and from 1,254 subjects provided by 6 global collaborators. The sample metadata nearly always contained a de-identified subject ID, COVID-19 status, age in years and sex. Where available, HLA class I and class II types were taken from metadata supplied by the sample provider and were not determined by assay-based typing.

Collaborating institutions collected whole blood in K2EDTA tubes following their own protocols. Collaborator samples were shipped for TCRbeta analysis as frozen whole blood, isolated PBMCs, or DNA extracted from either sample type. Spanning cysteine to phenylalanine, the CDR3 consists of 14 amino acids. The entry retains the CDR3 DNA only, 42 bases that are in frame from base 1. Based on the germline V gene, the CDR1 and CDR2 sequences are SGHTA and FQGNSA. Germline trimming: 6 bases from V, 1 base from J; junction bases outside gene matches: 3. The immunoSEQ Assay, a bias-controlled multiplex PCR, was used to amplify TCRbeta CDR3 regions from genomic DNA. Per the source publication's procedure: Nucleated cell counts per sample were estimated from amplification of reference gene primers within the assay. To quantify the absolute abundance of each unique TCRbeta CDR3 rearrangement, sequence reads were collapsed and filtered. For each sample, productive Simpson clonality was calculated by taking the square root of Simpson's diversity index across productive rearrangements. Here the immuneACCESS table is served through TCRdb, limited to in-frame sequences with V and J called. Missing clones are a known gap in these copies; in checked studies unresolved V genes cover under half, and the rest lacks a known reason. That table is the source of V, J and clone size, and D and trimming were worked out from the DNA. The sample table lists tens of thousands of clones, about 82% of them with a count of one. The top ten clones comprise 3.4% of the sample.

The research as a whole found: The quantity of clinical and demographic metadata differed by source and by participant and was supplied without curation.

A remark on this clone: Its antigen specificity is not known. Base qualities are missing; no much larger clone stands one base away.

The chain uses TRBV7-2 and TRBJ1-2; TRBD1 aligns with 9 central bases. The receptor comes from a man aged 45-60 years with acute or convalescent COVID-19. The sample taken for sequencing was peripheral blood. This receptor carries the CDR3 CASSQDRGNYGYTF. The DNA sequence is TGTGCCAGCAGTCAGGACAGGGGTAACTATGGCTACACCTTC.